One sample yielded the 32 T cell receptor beta chains listed below, sequenced in a study of glioma-infiltrating T cells (dated by TCRdb to 2016 to 2018). For sequencing, an Illumina MiSeq was employed. The iRepertoire nested amplicon-rescue multiplex PCR (arm-PCR) platform was used to amplify TCR alpha and beta CDR3 regions from RNA. The public reads were reprocessed in TCRdb via fastp at Q25 and MiXCR, keeping in-frame beta chains. When rows share a CDR3 protein, they turn into one entry using the most common DNA and genes. The sample records approximately 120,000 distinct CDR3 sequences, approximately 26% of which are singletons. Of the sample, around a third is held by the ten largest clones. The specimen sequenced was glioma tissue, nonneoplastic brain tissue, or PBMCs (not recorded which). All receptors come from a human donor with low-grade glioma or glioblastoma, undergoing nonglioma brain surgery, or in good health (not recorded which).

This clonotype has at least ten counts. The chain couples TRBV20-1 to TRBJ1-1; no reliable D call. This CDR3 has 14 amino acids. Trimming left V 6 bases short and J 4 bases short, with 18 bases between. CDR1 DFQATT and CDR2 SNEGSKA come from the germline V gene (reference sequence). The CDR3, as DNA: TGCAGTGCCGGGATTGGAGGGCTAGGCACTGAAGCTTTCTTT. As protein: CSAGIGGLGTEAFF.

This clonotype has ten or more counts. V gene TRBV19 combines with J gene TRBJ1-1, with 7 bases that match TRBD1. The germline V gene encodes CDR1 LNHDA and CDR2 SQIVND (reference sequence). This CDR3 spans 13 amino acids. V was pared by 1 base and J by 7 bases, with 3 bases of the junction left unmatched. The CDR3 loop is CASSIAQGVEAFF. DNA for the CDR3: TGTGCCAGTAGTATAGCCCAGGGGGTTGAAGCTTTCTTT.

J is TRBJ1-6 and V is TRBV11-1; D gene unclear. The CDR3 has 14 amino acids. The V and J ends lost 5 bases and 5 bases respectively, with 10 bases between them. Germline V CDR1 and CDR2: SGHAT, FQDESV (reference sequence). Here the CDR3 reads CASSKSGNNSPLHF. The CDR3 region has the DNA TGTGCCAGCAGCAAGTCGGGGAATAATTCACCCCTCCACTTT.

This clonotype was seen a single time. Just one base apart from a much larger clone, this may be a read error. The chain employs TRBV5-4 and TRBJ2-7, with TRBD1 matching over 8 bases. Germline CDR1 is SGHNT and CDR2 is YYREEE (reference sequence). The CDR3 loop spans 14 amino acids. The chain's CDR3 is CASSQPGQDYKQYF. CDR3 nucleotides: TGCGCCAGCAGCCAACCGGGACAGGATTACAAGCAGTACTTC. Using reference TRBV5-4 and TRBJ2-7 for the parts outside the CDR3, the full variable domain is ETGVTQSPTHLIKTRGQQVTLRCSSQSGHNTVSWYQQALGQGPQFIFQYYREEENGRGNFPPRFSGLQFPNYSSELNVNALELDDSALYLCASSQPGQDYKQYFGPGTRLTVT.

This clonotype was picked up many times. The chain recombines TRBV12-3 or TRBV12-4 with TRBJ1-5; TRBD1 might be the D (6 bases). CDR3 size: 16 residues. Trimming took off 5 bases at V and 2 bases at J, with 16 bases between the two ends. CDR3 in DNA: TGTGCCAGCAGTCTAGAGACGGGGGGCGGCAATCAGCCCCAGCATTTT. Amino acid sequence: CASSLETGGGNQPQHF.

The table lists this clonotype with many counts. This sequence joins TRBV2 and TRBJ1-1, with 9 bases aligning to TRBD1. The J segment lost 2 bases and the V segment lost 7 bases, leaving 2 bases of the junction unmatched. The CDR3 has 13 residues. The germline CDR1 and CDR2 sequences are SNHLY and FYNNEI. CDR3 residues: CASTGQGNTEAFF. The CDR3 DNA reads as TGTGCCAGCACGGGACAGGGAAACACTGAAGCTTTCTTT.

Points on this clonotype: A single base separates this from a much larger clone, so it may be a read error. The chain carries TRBV4-1 and TRBJ1-2; 7 bases match TRBD1. Per germline, CDR1 MGHRA and CDR2 YSYEKL. There are 14 residues in the CDR3. The chain's CDR3 is CAGSQGGANYGYTF. CDR3 sequence (DNA): TGCGCCGGCAGCCAAGGGGGCGCTAACTATGGCTACACCTTC.

The chain combines TRBV29-1 with TRBJ2-7; TRBD1 might be the D (6 bases). CDR1 and CDR2 (germline): SQVTM, ANQGSEA. The V end lost 4 bases, the J end lost 2 bases, and 21 bases lay between the germline ends. CDR3 length: 16 residues. The CDR3 DNA reads as TGCAGCGTTGCCCCTTCAAAAGGGGGTACCCCCTACGAGCAGTACTTC. Translated, it gives CSVAPSKGGTPYEQYF.

The rearrangement uses TRBV5-1 and TRBJ2-4; maybe TRBD1 (5 bases). V gave up 2 bases and J gave up 1 base, with 19 bases separating them. In germline, CDR1 is SGHRS, CDR2 YFSETQ. There are 18 residues in the CDR3. CDR3 DNA sequence: TGCGCCAGCAGCTTAGGTCAGGGCTCGATCCGTGCCAAAAACATTCAGTACTTC. Residues: CASSLGQGSIRAKNIQYF. Supplemented by reference TRBV5-1 and TRBJ2-4, the full variable domain reads KAGVTQTPRYLIKTRGQQVTLSCSPISGHRSVSWYQQTPGQGLQFLFEYFSETQRNKGNFPGRFSGRQFSNSRSEMNVSTLELGDSALYLCASSLGQGSIRAKNIQYFGAGTRLSVL.

In this sample, this clonotype turned up a few times. The chain links TRBV5-4 to TRBJ2-1; TRBD1 matches at 9 bases. Germline V gene sequence: CDR1 SGHNT, CDR2 YYREEE (reference sequence). V was pared by 5 bases and J by 9 bases, with 12 bases of the junction left unmatched. This CDR3 is built from 15 residues. This CDR3 reads CASRSGTGNNGEQFF. CDR3 nucleotide sequence: TGTGCCAGCAGGTCCGGGACAGGGAATAATGGTGAGCAGTTCTTC.

Remarks on this clonotype: The germline gene is not matched at one end of the junction; a read error may be the cause. V is TRBV6-2 or TRBV6-3 and J is TRBJ2-1; TRBD1 is a possible D gene (5 bases). From germline, CDR1 is MNHEY and CDR2 SVGEGT. This CDR3 comprises 15 residues. The chain's CDR3 is CASRRREKAYNEQSF. In DNA form, the CDR3 reads TGTGCCAGCAGACGCAGGGAAAAGGCCTACAATGAGCAGTCCTTC.

This clonotype has more than one count but fewer than ten. The rearrangement joins TRBV4-1 to TRBJ2-5; 9 bases align to TRBD2. Unmatched junction bases numbered 5, after V lost 2 bases and J lost 7 bases. This CDR3 comprises 14 residues. Germline CDR1 reads MGHRA; CDR2 reads YSYEKL. CDR3 protein: CASSQTPGLATQYF. Here the CDR3 DNA reads TGCGCCAGCAGCCAAACACCGGGACTAGCGACCCAGTACTTC.

In regard to this clonotype: The CDR3 does not end in the conserved phenylalanine or tryptophan, so this is likely a read error. This chain joins TRBV20-1 and TRBJ2-1; 12 nucleotides match TRBD2. Germline values: CDR1 DFQATT, CDR2 SNEGSKA (reference sequence). There are 16 residues in the CDR3. CDR3 sequence (DNA): TGCAGTGCTAGAGATCCTAGCGGGAGGGCTTACAATGGGCAGTTCCTC. It encodes CSARDPSGRAYNGQFL.

The genes are TRBV30 and TRBJ1-3, with 9 bases that match TRBD1. V shed 4 bases, J shed 8 bases, and the junction held 9 bases outside the gene matches. Germline V gene data show CDR1 as GTSNPN and CDR2 as SVGIG (reference sequence). CDR3 length: 14 amino acids. CDR3 coding DNA: TGTGCCTGGATTAAGACAGGGGGACGAGACACCATATATTTT. Translation gives CAWIKTGGRDTIYF. Drawing the rest from reference TRBV30 and TRBJ1-3, the complete variable domain is SQTIHQWPATLVQPVGSPLSLECTVEGTSNPNLYWYRQAAGRGLQLLFYSVGIGQISSEVPQNLSASRPQDRQFILSSKKLLLSDSGFYLCAWIKTGGRDTIYFGEGSWLTVV.

This clonotype was found many times. Germline is not matched at one junction end, which may reflect a read error. The V and J genes are TRBV28 and TRBJ2-1; unclear D gene. The CDR3 length is 13 residues. Germline lookup yields CDR1 MDHEN and CDR2 SYDVKM. The CDR3 loop is CASSSPKRAPLLF. Here the CDR3 DNA reads TGTGCCAGCAGTTCCCCTAAGCGCGCCCCCCTCCTCTTC.

This clonotype was recorded at least ten times. CDR3 loop: CASTRASGSSYEQYF. In DNA form, the CDR3 reads TGTGCCAGCACTCGAGCTAGCGGGAGTTCCTACGAGCAGTACTTC. The chain employs TRBV6-2 or TRBV6-3 and TRBJ2-7; 10 bases align to TRBD2. J gave up 1 base and V 7 bases, and 7 bases lay outside the gene matches. The germline gives CDR1 MNHEY, CDR2 SVGEGT. This CDR3 comprises 15 residues.

Remarks on this clonotype: A single base separates this from a much larger clone, so it may be a read error. The gene calls are TRBV11-3 and TRBJ1-1; no clear D. This CDR3 comprises 13 residues. V was shortened by 5 bases and J by 3 bases, with 10 bases between the two germline ends. Germline-derived CDR1 and CDR2 are SGHNT and YENEEA. The CDR3 coding sequence is TGTGCCAGCAGCCCGCCCGTACACACTGAAGCTTTCTTT. The encoded protein is CASSPPVHTEAFF.

Worth noting for this clonotype: Since the CDR3 does not end with the conserved phenylalanine or tryptophan, this likely comes from a read error. This chain connects TRBV6-1 to TRBJ1-1; D is unresolved. There are 13 residues in the CDR3. Per germline, CDR1 MNHNS and CDR2 SASEGT. In DNA form, the CDR3 reads TGTGCCGGCAGTGAAGCCTTCTATTTCGAAGCTTTCTCT. This gives the protein CAGSEAFYFEAFS.

Ten or more counts support this clonotype. The chain links TRBV3-1 to TRBJ2-1; 10 positions agree with TRBD2. V was pared by 0 bases and J by 15 bases, with 14 bases of the junction left unmatched. Germline CDR1 reads LGHDT; CDR2 reads YNNKEL (reference sequence). This CDR3 contains 16 residues. CDR3 in amino acids: CASSQEAGTSAGGWFF. In DNA, the CDR3 is TGTGCCAGCAGCCAAGAAGCCGGGACTAGCGCCGGAGGGTGGTTCTTC.

This sequence joins TRBV20-1 and TRBJ2-1; 8 bases are a match to TRBD1. The trim removed 5 bases at V and 10 bases at J, leaving 7 bases unmatched. CDR3 length: 12 residues. The germline CDR1 and CDR2 sequences are DFQATT and SNEGSKA (reference sequence). The CDR3 DNA reads as TGCAGTGCTCCATGGACAGGGAACGAGCAGTTCTTC. It codes for CSAPWTGNEQFF.

This clonotype was seen ten or more times. The chain recombines TRBV7-2 with TRBJ2-7, with unresolved D. The CDR3 loop spans 13 amino acids. Trimming cost V 3 bases and J 3 bases, with 9 bases left between them. Germline CDR1 SGHTA, CDR2 FQGNSA. DNA for the CDR3: TGTGCCAGCAGCTTGGGAAAAAACTACGAGCAGTACTTC. Protein: CASSLGKNYEQYF.

Many counts were recorded for this clonotype. This chain links TRBV6-6 with TRBJ2-7; D not resolved. Germline loops: CDR1 MNHNY, CDR2 SVGAGI (reference sequence). Trimming cost V 2 bases and J 1 base, with 12 bases left between them. CDR3 length equals 15 residues. Here the CDR3 DNA reads TGTGCCAGCAGTTACCCCTCTATGGGGTCCTACGAGCAGTACTTC. Its translation: CASSYPSMGSYEQYF.

For this clonotype: A much larger clone sits a single nucleotide away, making a read error possible. V gene TRBV2 combines with J gene TRBJ2-5, with 9 nucleotides matching TRBD2. The trim removed 3 bases at V and 7 bases at J, leaving 3 bases unmatched. The CDR3 runs 13 residues. Germline assignment: CDR1 SNHLY and CDR2 FYNNEI. The CDR3 DNA reads as TGTGCCAGCAGTGAGGGCGGGAGGGGGACCCAGTACTTC. Its protein is CASSEGGRGTQYF.

This clonotype came up many times. This rearrangement joins TRBV24-1 to TRBJ2-3; the match to TRBD1 covers 7 bases. The CDR3 contains 16 residues. The germline V gene has CDR1 KGHDR and CDR2 SFDVKD. With V trimmed by 2 bases and J by 2 bases, 6 bases remained unmatched. This CDR3 is CATSDSPGQLTDTQYF. CDR3 coding DNA: TGTGCCACCAGTGATTCGCCGGGACAGCTCACAGATACGCAGTATTTT.

This clonotype was observed many times. This sequence joins TRBV28 and TRBJ1-2; 7 bases fit TRBD1. This CDR3 has 15 residues. The V gene end was trimmed by 6 bases and the J gene end by 2 bases; junction bases not matched to a gene: 9. Germline V gene lookup returns CDR1 MDHEN and CDR2 SYDVKM. CDR3 protein: CASRSTGDKNYGYTF. CDR3 nucleotide sequence: TGTGCCAGCAGAAGTACAGGGGACAAAAACTATGGCTACACCTTC.

The rearrangement joins TRBV24-1 to TRBJ2-7, with 9 bases that match TRBD2. The CDR3 totals 15 residues. V shed 3 bases and J 4 bases; nucleotides not matched to a gene: 6. The germline V gene has CDR1 KGHDR and CDR2 SFDVKD. This CDR3 reads CATSDTASGKYEQYF. The CDR3 nucleotides are TGTGCCACCAGTGATACGGCTAGCGGGAAGTACGAGCAGTACTTC.

With regard to this clonotype: A much larger clone differs by one base, so this may be a read error. The chain recombines TRBV28 with TRBJ1-6, with no clear D. Trimming left V 4 bases short and J 12 bases short, with 7 bases between. Germline CDR1 is MDHEN and CDR2 is SYDVKM. This CDR3 region has 11 residues. Written as DNA, the CDR3 is TGTGCCAGCAGTTACGCTTTACCCCTCCACTTT. It specifies CASSYALPLHF.

This clonotype has a count of ten or more. The chain is built from TRBV18 and TRBJ2-7, with 8 bases that match TRBD1. There are 13 residues in the CDR3. V was clipped by 4 bases and J by 3 bases; unmatched bases: 2. Germline values: CDR1 KGHSH, CDR2 LQKENI. The CDR3 loop reads CASSQGQVYEQYF. The CDR3, as DNA: TGTGCCAGCTCACAGGGACAGGTCTACGAGCAGTACTTC.

Many counts were recorded for this clonotype. The chain is built from TRBV27 and TRBJ2-3; 11 bases agree with TRBD2. CDR1 and CDR2 from the germline V gene are MNHEY and SMNVEV (reference sequence). CDR3 length: 17 amino acids. V shed 5 bases, J shed 1 base, and the junction held 8 bases outside the gene matches. In DNA form, the CDR3 reads TGTGCCAGCAGTCGTACTAGCGGGAGTTCCCGCACAGATACGCAGTATTTT. Protein sequence: CASSRTSGSSRTDTQYF.

Many counts were recorded for this clonotype. This sequence joins TRBV20-1 and TRBJ2-2; D perhaps matches TRBD2 (6 bases). This CDR3 is built from 16 residues. V lost 3 bases, J lost 0 bases, and 14 bases lay in between. Looked up from germline, CDR1 is DFQATT and CDR2 is SNEGSKA (reference sequence). The CDR3 reads CSARGGKGSNTGELFF. CDR3 DNA: TGCAGTGCTAGGGGGGGAAAGGGGTCGAACACCGGGGAGCTGTTTTTT.

Ten or more counts support this clonotype. The chain carries TRBV27 and TRBJ2-5; D is unclear. Germline CDR1 MNHEY, CDR2 SMNVEV (reference sequence). The CDR3 runs to 16 residues. Deletions cut 6 bases from V and 0 bases from J, with 17 bases between. This CDR3 is CASRLSSVSNQETQYF. The CDR3 DNA follows: TGTGCCAGCAGACTATCCTCCGTGAGCAACCAAGAGACCCAGTACTTC.

This clonotype turned up a few times. The chain recombines TRBV7-9 with TRBJ1-6, with 10 bases that match TRBD1. The CDR3 length is 14 residues. Germline CDR1 and CDR2: SEHNR and FQNEAQ (reference sequence). J lost 10 bases, V lost 5 bases, and 5 bases had no gene match. For the CDR3, the DNA is TGTGCCAGCAGCGTCGACAGGGGGCTATCACCCCTCCACTTT. It yields the protein CASSVDRGLSPLHF. Supplemented by reference TRBV7-9 and TRBJ1-6, the full variable domain reads DTGVSQNPRHKITKRGQNVTFRCDPISEHNRLYWYRQTLGQGPEFLTYFQNEAQLEKSRLLSDRFSAERPKGSFSTLEIQRTEQGDSAMYLCASSVDRGLSPLHFGNGTRLTVT.